This passage covers 30 T cell receptor beta chains from one sample sequenced in a study of T cell responses to AZD1222 COVID-19 vaccine. Some clones are missing from TCRdb's copy, which holds only in-frame ones; the method was immunoSEQ multiplex PCR. Among about 190,000 clones listed, 94% were seen once. Sample: peripheral blood, taken on day 0 of AZD1222 vaccination. These receptor sequences come from an adult in good health.

The chain employs TRBV28 and TRBJ2-7; D is unresolved. V lost 3 bases and J lost 2, with 11 bases in between. The germline V gene encodes CDR1 MDHEN and CDR2 SYDVKM. This CDR3 comprises 14 residues. In nucleotides, the CDR3 is TGTGCCAGCAGTTTGGCACTGATGACCTACGAGCAGTACTTC. Translated: CASSLALMTYEQYF.

The chain recombines TRBV27 with TRBJ2-1; 11 nucleotides agree with TRBD2. There are 16 residues in the CDR3. The J segment lost 9 bases and the V segment lost 7 bases, leaving 14 bases of the junction unmatched. From germline, CDR1 is MNHEY and CDR2 SMNVEV (reference sequence). The CDR3 protein is CASKPVAGGFRGEQFF. The CDR3 coding sequence is TGTGCCAGCAAACCGGTAGCGGGAGGGTTTAGGGGTGAGCAGTTCTTC.

The rearrangement links TRBV24-1 to TRBJ2-3; 12 bases agree with TRBD2. V was pared by 2 bases and J by 6 bases, with 8 bases of the junction left unmatched. The germline CDR1 and CDR2 sequences are KGHDR and SFDVKD. CDR3 size: 17 residues. The DNA of the CDR3 is TGTGCCACCAGTGATTCCCGACTAGCGGGAGCCGGGGATACGCAGTATTTT. Protein: CATSDSRLAGAGDTQYF.

V and J are TRBV6-5 and TRBJ2-7; D uncertain. Between the trimmed V and J ends, which lost 6 bases and 1 base, there was a span of 10 bases. Germline V gene sequence: CDR1 MNHEY, CDR2 SVGAGI. The CDR3 contains 13 residues. The DNA of the CDR3 is TGTGCCAGCAGAGGTCGGTCTTCCTACGAGCAGTACTTC. It is translated as CASRGRSSYEQYF.

The V call is TRBV4-1, the J call TRBJ2-1, with no clear D. Per germline, CDR1 MGHRA and CDR2 YSYEKL. This CDR3 has 14 residues. Trimming took 1 base from V and 8 from J, leaving 12 bases between them. The CDR3 nucleotides read TGCGCCAGCAGCCAAGCCCACGTCCCACATGAGCAGTTCTTC. Its protein is CASSQAHVPHEQFF.

This chain uses TRBV28 with TRBJ2-3, with 9 bases identical to TRBD2. Trimming took 6 bases from V and 2 from J; bases not matched to a gene: 12. Germline values: CDR1 MDHEN, CDR2 SYDVKM. This CDR3 spans 17 amino acids. Here the CDR3 reads CASSTPLGLADTDTQYF. CDR3 nucleotides: TGTGCCAGCAGCACCCCCTTGGGACTAGCCGACACAGATACGCAGTATTTT. Combining the CDR3 with reference TRBV28 and TRBJ2-3 gives the whole variable domain DVKVTQSSRYLVKRTGEKVFLECVQDMDHENMFWYRQDPGLGLRLIYFSYDVKMKEKGDIPEGYSVSREKKERFSLILESASTNQTSMYLCASSTPLGLADTDTQYFGPGTRLTVL.

The V and J genes are TRBV5-4 and TRBJ2-2; D gene unclear. The CDR3 sequence is 14 residues long. Germline V gives CDR1 SGHNT, CDR2 YYREEE (reference sequence). Trimming shortened V by 2 bases and J by 6 bases, and 11 bases separated the two germline ends. In DNA, the CDR3 is TGTGCCAGCAGCTTCCGAGACTGGCCCGGGGAGCTGTTTTTT. Its protein is CASSFRDWPGELFF.

The genes are TRBV5-1 and TRBJ2-3; D call uncertain. The ends were cut back, 0 bases at V and 6 bases at J, with 8 bases in the middle. Germline loops: CDR1 SGHRS, CDR2 YFSETQ. This CDR3 spans 13 amino acids. CDR3 nucleotides: TGCGCCAGCAGCTTGGGCATGACCGATACGCAGTATTTT. It specifies CASSLGMTDTQYF.

The V and J genes are TRBV11-3 and TRBJ1-1, with 8 bases that match TRBD1. Germline trimming cut 3 bases from V and 6 bases from J; bases unmatched to any gene: 3. CDR1 SGHNT and CDR2 YENEEA come from the germline V gene. The CDR3 is made up of 13 amino acids. Written as DNA, the CDR3 is TGTGCCAGCAGCTTCGTGACAGGGGCTGAAGCTTTCTTT. Translating it yields CASSFVTGAEAFF.

The chain carries TRBV7-8 and TRBJ1-5, with D maybe TRBD1 (5 bases). CDR1 SGHVS and CDR2 FQNEAQ come from the germline V gene. V lost 5 bases to trimming and J lost 5 bases, with 19 bases between them. The CDR3 covers 16 residues. As DNA, the CDR3 is TGTGCCAGCAGCAACTTTTGGGGACGCACATATCAGCCCCAGCATTTT. Translated: CASSNFWGRTYQPQHF.

This chain links TRBV29-1 with TRBJ2-2; TRBD1 matches 8 bases. The V and J ends lost 4 bases and 8 bases, in that order; junction bases with no gene match: 12. This CDR3 region has 15 residues. Germline loops: CDR1 SQVTM, CDR2 ANQGSEA. CDR3 amino acids: CSVGGRDRFSGELFF. Here the CDR3 DNA reads TGCAGCGTTGGAGGAAGGGACAGGTTCAGTGGGGAGCTGTTTTTT.

This chain connects TRBV19 to TRBJ2-1; 7 bases map to TRBD1. In germline, CDR1 is LNHDA, CDR2 SQIVND (reference sequence). Trimming removed 8 bases from V and 8 bases from J; junction bases left unmatched: 9. There are 13 residues in the CDR3. DNA of the CDR3: TGTGCCAGTGATCTGACAGGGTCCGATGAGCAGTTCTTC. The encoded protein is CASDLTGSDEQFF.

The chain is built from TRBV2 and TRBJ2-1, with 16 nucleotides matching TRBD2. Trimming removed 9 bases from V and 8 bases from J; junction bases left unmatched: 10. This CDR3 is built from 16 residues. Germline assignment: CDR1 SNHLY and CDR2 FYNNEI. The CDR3 reads CARTGTSGRALDEQFF. The CDR3 coding sequence is TGTGCCAGAACCGGGACTAGCGGGAGGGCCTTAGATGAGCAGTTCTTC.

The chain employs TRBV6-5 and TRBJ2-7; D is unclear. CDR3 length: 11 residues. Between the trimmed V and J ends, which lost 7 bases and 1 base, there was a span of 5 bases. CDR1 is MNHEY and CDR2 is SVGAGI in the germline V gene. The CDR3 loop is CASKESYEQYF. CDR3 nucleotides: TGTGCCAGCAAGGAATCCTACGAGCAGTACTTC.

In DNA, the CDR3 is TGTGCCAGCTCGACAGGGGCGATAAACTATGGCTACACCTTC. It codes for CASSTGAINYGYTF. V usage is TRBV28 and J usage is TRBJ1-2, with 8 bases identical to TRBD1. Trimming at V came to 8 bases and at J to 2 bases, leaving 7 bases not matched to a gene. Per germline, CDR1 MDHEN and CDR2 SYDVKM. The CDR3 sequence is 14 residues long.

This chain connects TRBV7-2 to TRBJ2-1, with no clear D. CDR1 and CDR2 from the germline V gene are SGHTA and FQGNSA. This CDR3 spans 15 amino acids. The V gene lost 5 bases and the J gene lost 1 base, with 12 bases spanning the gap. CDR3 bases: TGTGCCAGCAGCCCTGTGGACGGGTCCTACAATGAGCAGTTCTTC. Translation gives CASSPVDGSYNEQFF.

The chain has TRBV18 and TRBJ2-5, with 10 bases aligning to TRBD2. The CDR3 spans 17 residues. Germline V gives CDR1 KGHSH, CDR2 LQKENI. V gave up 1 base and J gave up 3 bases; unmatched junction bases: 8. In DNA form, the CDR3 reads TGTGCCAGCTCACCACTTCCGCTAGCGGGAGAGAAAGAGACCCAGTACTTC. Encoded protein: CASSPLPLAGEKETQYF.

The chain couples TRBV29-1 to TRBJ1-1, with D possibly TRBD1 on 5 matching bases. The CDR3 has 15 amino acids. The V end was cut by 5 bases, the J end by 0 bases, with 16 bases between. Germline V lookup: CDR1 SQVTM, CDR2 ANQGSEA. CDR3 amino acids: CSVFEGAGLNTEAFF. The CDR3 DNA is TGCAGCGTTTTCGAAGGGGCAGGGTTGAACACTGAAGCTTTCTTT.

The chain combines TRBV19 with TRBJ1-6; TRBD1 matches 9 bases. The V and J ends lost 5 bases and 7 bases, in that order; junction bases with no gene match: 6. The CDR3 is made up of 15 amino acids. Germline CDR1 reads LNHDA; CDR2 reads SQIVND (reference sequence). This chain's CDR3 is CASSPGTGRNSPLHF. Written as DNA, the CDR3 is TGTGCCAGTAGTCCAGGGACAGGGCGAAATTCACCCCTCCACTTT. The entire variable domain, with the rest obtained from reference TRBV19 and TRBJ1-6, is as follows: DGGITQSPKYLFRKEGQNVTLSCEQNLNHDAMYWYRQDPGQGLRLIYYSQIVNDFQKGDIAEGYSVSREKKESFPLTVTSAQKNPTAFYLCASSPGTGRNSPLHFGNGTRLTVT.

The chain combines TRBV11-1 with TRBJ2-7, with 7 bases identical to TRBD1. The CDR3 spans 14 residues. The trim removed 8 bases at V and 2 bases at J, leaving 9 bases unmatched. Germline CDR1 SGHAT, CDR2 FQDESV (reference sequence). The CDR3 spells CASRLFDRAYEQYF. In DNA form, the CDR3 reads TGTGCCAGCCGACTTTTCGACAGGGCCTACGAGCAGTACTTC.

V and J are TRBV5-1 and TRBJ2-7, with D maybe TRBD2 (6 bases). V was trimmed by 5 bases and J by 2 bases, leaving 14 bases between them. This CDR3 comprises 14 residues. Germline V gene sequence: CDR1 SGHRS, CDR2 YFSETQ. The CDR3 nucleotides are TGCGCCAGCAGACCAGCGGGTGTGACCTACGAGCAGTACTTC. Encoded protein: CASRPAGVTYEQYF.

The genes are TRBV11-2 and TRBJ2-5, with 8 bases matching TRBD2. Trimming at V came to 1 base and at J to 5 bases, leaving 9 bases not matched to a gene. The CDR3 spans 16 residues. CDR1 and CDR2 (germline): SGHAT, FQNNGV. The CDR3 DNA follows: TGTGCCAGCAGCTTAGTCGGCGGGAGGCCCTCCGAGACCCAGTACTTC. Amino acid sequence: CASSLVGGRPSETQYF.

The chain joins TRBV5-6 to TRBJ1-2; no definite D call. CDR3 size: 15 residues. V gave up 3 bases and J gave up 1 base, with 13 bases separating them. Germline CDR1 and CDR2: SGHDT and YYEEEE. CDR3 in amino acids: CASSSSAGRNYGYTF. CDR3 bases: TGTGCCAGCAGCTCCTCGGCGGGTCGTAACTATGGCTACACCTTC. The variable domain in full, completed from reference TRBV5-6 and TRBJ1-2, reads DAGVTQSPTHLIKTRGQQVTLRCSPKSGHDTVSWYQQALGQGPQFIFQYYEEEERQRGNFPDRFSGHQFPNYSSELNVNALLLGDSALYLCASSSSAGRNYGYTFGSGTRLTVV.

The chain joins TRBV19 to TRBJ2-1; 10 bases map to TRBD2. The germline gives CDR1 LNHDA, CDR2 SQIVND (reference sequence). Trimming cost V 5 bases and J 3 bases; bases outside gene matches: 10. The CDR3 extends over 17 amino acids. The CDR3 DNA reads TGTGCCAGTAGTGATCTAGTTCGGACTAGCGGCTACAATGAGCAGTTCTTC. Translating it yields CASSDLVRTSGYNEQFF.

This rearrangement joins TRBV11-2 to TRBJ1-6, with TRBD1 matching 9 bases. The V and J ends lost 4 bases and 8 bases, in that order; junction bases with no gene match: 9. The CDR3 is 16 residues long. The V gene's germline CDR1 is SGHAT and CDR2 FQNNGV. The CDR3, as DNA: TGTGCCAGCAGCTCCATCAGGGGACAGGGATATTCACCCCTCCACTTT. It specifies CASSSIRGQGYSPLHF.

The chain couples TRBV28 to TRBJ1-1, with 8 positions matching TRBD1. This CDR3 is built from 15 residues. V dropped 6 bases and J dropped 2; count of bases not matched to a gene: 8. CDR1 and CDR2 from the germline V gene are MDHEN and SYDVKM. Here the CDR3 reads CASRDVDRGNTEAFF. The CDR3 region has the DNA TGTGCCAGCAGAGACGTAGACAGGGGAAACACTGAAGCTTTCTTT.

This chain joins TRBV2 and TRBJ2-7; D gene uncertain. CDR3 length equals 13 residues. The V and J ends lost 6 bases and 3 bases respectively, with 12 bases between them. The germline CDR1 and CDR2 sequences are SNHLY and FYNNEI. The CDR3, as DNA: TGTGCCAGCAGGGACGGACCGGACTACGAGCAGTACTTC. This encodes CASRDGPDYEQYF.

The gene calls are TRBV7-8 and TRBJ1-5, with D possibly TRBD1 on 6 matching bases. The V gene lost 5 bases and the J gene lost 6 bases, with 17 bases spanning the gap. Germline CDR1 SGHVS, CDR2 FQNEAQ. This CDR3 has 15 residues. The DNA of the CDR3 is TGTGCCAGCAGCCAGAATGGGGGGCTCAGTCAGCCCCAGCATTTT. Translation gives CASSQNGGLSQPQHF. Full variable domain (remainder filled in from reference TRBV7-8 and TRBJ1-5): GAGVSQSPRYKVAKRGQDVALRCDPISGHVSLFWYQQALGQGPEFLTYFQNEAQLDKSGLPSDRFFAERPEGSVSTLKIQRTQQEDSAVYLCASSQNGGLSQPQHFGDGTRLSIL.

The rearrangement joins TRBV10-1 to TRBJ1-1; no clear D gene. Trimming shortened V by 2 bases and J by 3 bases, and 13 bases separated the two germline ends. The V gene's germline CDR1 is WNHNN and CDR2 SYGVQD (reference sequence). This CDR3 contains 15 residues. CDR3 amino acids: CASSEINGIYTEAFF. The CDR3 coding sequence is TGCGCCAGCAGTGAGATAAACGGGATCTACACTGAAGCTTTCTTT.

V and J are TRBV2 and TRBJ2-2; TRBD1 matches at 10 bases. Losses at the gene ends were 6 bases for V and 6 bases for J; bases not matched to a gene: 10. CDR3 length: 16 amino acids. The germline V gene encodes CDR1 SNHLY and CDR2 FYNNEI. CDR3 protein: CASRRQTGGSSGELFF. DNA for the CDR3: TGTGCCAGCAGGAGGCAGACAGGGGGCTCGTCCGGGGAGCTGTTTTTT.